The 23 T cell receptor beta chains presented below share a single source sample, sequenced in a study of T cell responses to AZD1222 COVID-19 vaccine. Clones were sequenced by immunoSEQ multiplex PCR, and TCRdb holds only the in-frame ones, with some missing. The sample carries 100,000 to 150,000 clones, 90% recorded once. The sequencing here drew on peripheral blood, taken on day 0 of AZD1222 vaccination. These receptor sequences come from an adult in good health.

The chain joins TRBV10-3 to TRBJ1-4; weak D call: TRBD1 (6 bases). Germline values: CDR1 ENHRY, CDR2 SYGVKD. Trimming pared 5 bases from V and 8 bases from J, leaving 12 bases between. This CDR3 contains 13 residues. CDR3 protein: CAISIQGGEKLFF. In DNA form, the CDR3 reads TGTGCCATCAGTATACAGGGTGGGGAAAAACTGTTTTTT.

The chain recombines TRBV6-2 or TRBV6-3 with TRBJ1-5; D gene unclear. Germline V CDR1 and CDR2: MNHEY, SVGEGT. The CDR3 is 15 amino acids. V was trimmed by 3 bases and J by 2 bases, leaving 11 bases between them. CDR3 bases: TGTGCCAGCAGTTATTTTCCCGCAGGCAATCAGCCCCAGCATTTT. It encodes CASSYFPAGNQPQHF.

The chain links TRBV9 to TRBJ1-5; D call uncertain. The CDR3 has 14 amino acids. V lost 0 bases and J 7 bases, leaving 11 bases between the germline ends. Germline V gives CDR1 SGDLS, CDR2 YYNGEE. The CDR3 nucleotides are TGTGCCAGCAGCGTAGGAGGGCGGGGACAGCCCCAGCATTTT. This gives the protein CASSVGGRGQPQHF.

The CDR3 protein is CASSQESNQPQHF. The CDR3 nucleotides are TGTGCCAGCTCACAAGAGAGCAATCAGCCCCAGCATTTT. The rearrangement uses TRBV18 and TRBJ1-5; D call uncertain. Trimming took off 4 bases at V and 1 base at J, with 5 bases between the two ends. The CDR3 runs to 13 residues. Looked up from germline, CDR1 is KGHSH and CDR2 is LQKENI.

The chain uses TRBV5-4 and TRBJ2-2; D is ambiguous. From germline, CDR1 is SGHNT and CDR2 YYREEE (reference sequence). The CDR3 runs 14 residues. V lost 1 base, J lost 3 bases, and 7 bases lay in between. The CDR3 sequence is CASSLWADTGELFF. CDR3 DNA sequence: TGTGCCAGCAGCTTGTGGGCGGACACCGGGGAGCTGTTTTTT.

The V call is TRBV19, the J call TRBJ1-5, with D uncertain. Germline V gives CDR1 LNHDA, CDR2 SQIVND (reference sequence). V lost 2 bases to trimming and J lost 6 bases, with 14 bases between them. CDR3 length: 15 amino acids. The chain's CDR3 is CASSIREGAGQPQHF. For the CDR3, the DNA is TGTGCCAGTAGTATACGAGAGGGCGCGGGTCAGCCCCAGCATTTT.

The chain couples TRBV4-3 to TRBJ1-2; no reliable D call. This CDR3 is built from 16 residues. The germline gives CDR1 LGHNA, CDR2 YSLEER. Trimming shortened V by 0 bases and J by 2 bases, and 13 bases separated the two germline ends. CDR3 amino acids: CASSQDTQERNYGYTF. The CDR3 DNA reads TGCGCCAGCAGCCAAGACACGCAGGAGAGAAACTATGGCTACACCTTC.

The chain combines TRBV10-3 with TRBJ2-7; D is possibly TRBD1 (6 bases). V was cut by 11 bases and J by 5 bases, with 16 bases left in between. The V gene's germline CDR1 is ENHRY and CDR2 SYGVKD. The CDR3 is 12 amino acids. CDR3 in DNA: TGTGCCGTACAGGGCTCTCGGGACGAGCAGTACTTC. Its protein is CAVQGSRDEQYF.

V and J are TRBV7-9 and TRBJ1-1, with a weak D call TRBD1 (5 bases). V lost 6 bases, J lost 8 bases, and 10 bases lay in between. Germline V CDR1 and CDR2: SEHNR, FQNEAQ (reference sequence). This CDR3 spans 11 amino acids. The CDR3 region has the DNA TGTGCCAGCAGATCGAACAGGGAAGCTTTCTTT. Its protein is CASRSNREAFF.

This clone has just a few counts. The gene calls are TRBV10-3 and TRBJ2-2; either TRBD1 or TRBD2 may fit D (5 bases each). The CDR3 covers 14 residues. The germline gives CDR1 ENHRY, CDR2 SYGVKD. V lost 1 base to trimming and J lost 6 bases, with 9 bases between them. The CDR3 DNA reads as TGTGCCATCAGTGAGTTTCGGGACCCCGGGGAGCTGTTTTTT. Translated, it gives CAISEFRDPGELFF.

The rearrangement links TRBV27 to TRBJ2-1; D might be TRBD1 (6 bases). Trimming shortened V by 3 bases and J by 10 bases, and 10 bases separated the two germline ends. The CDR3 sequence is 12 residues long. Germline CDR1 and CDR2: MNHEY and SMNVEV (reference sequence). CDR3 in DNA: TGTGCCAGCAGTTTCAGGGGCATGGAGCAGTTCTTC. The encoded protein is CASSFRGMEQFF.

The chain links TRBV14 to TRBJ2-7, with 7 bases matching TRBD2. The CDR3 covers 14 residues. Germline CDR1 is SGHDN and CDR2 is FVKESK. Trimming removed 4 bases from V and 2 bases from J; junction bases left unmatched: 5. The CDR3 here is CASSRAGSAYEQYF. The CDR3, as DNA: TGTGCCAGCAGCCGAGCGGGGAGCGCCTACGAGCAGTACTTC.

This clone was detected only once. The V and J genes are TRBV30 and TRBJ2-7; D is perhaps TRBD2 (7 bases). The germline CDR1 and CDR2 sequences are GTSNPN and SVGIG (reference sequence). V shed 0 bases and J shed 2 bases, with 29 bases lying between them. The CDR3 has 20 amino acids. The CDR3 reads CAWSVRGLGLGREDTYEQYF. In DNA, the CDR3 is TGTGCCTGGAGTGTACGGGGGCTTGGACTAGGAAGGGAGGATACCTACGAGCAGTACTTC. The entire variable domain, with the rest obtained from reference TRBV30 and TRBJ2-7, is as follows: SQTIHQWPATLVQPVGSPLSLECTVEGTSNPNLYWYRQAAGRGLQLLFYSVGIGQISSEVPQNLSASRPQDRQFILSSKKLLLSDSGFYLCAWSVRGLGLGREDTYEQYFGPGTRLTVT.

The count of this clone is one. The rearrangement uses TRBV4-1 and TRBJ1-5; D is perhaps TRBD1 (5 bases). V was shortened by 2 bases and J by 7 bases, with 18 bases between the two germline ends. This CDR3 has 16 residues. Germline-derived CDR1 and CDR2 are MGHRA and YSYEKL. In DNA form, the CDR3 reads TGCGCCAGCAGCCAACCCGATGGGGGTTTAAGACAGCCCCAGCATTTT. This gives the protein CASSQPDGGLRQPQHF.

The chain has TRBV7-2 and TRBJ2-5, with 9 positions matching TRBD2. The germline gives CDR1 SGHTA, CDR2 FQGNSA. The CDR3 is 16 residues long. With 5 bases clipped from V and 5 bases from J, the junction kept 12 bases outside the gene matches. CDR3 bases: TGTGCCAGCAGCCACCGCCGCGGGGGGGCCGGGGAGACCCAGTACTTC. As protein: CASSHRRGGAGETQYF.

The V gene is TRBV5-4, the J gene TRBJ1-1, with D possibly TRBD1 on 5 matching bases. V lost 4 bases and J lost 4, with 14 bases in between. Germline V gene lookup returns CDR1 SGHNT and CDR2 YYREEE (reference sequence). The CDR3 spans 14 residues. CDR3 amino acids: CASSLESGSTEAFF. Written as DNA, the CDR3 is TGTGCCAGCAGCCTAGAGTCAGGGAGCACTGAAGCTTTCTTT.

V usage is TRBV6-2 or TRBV6-3 and J usage is TRBJ2-3; TRBD2 agrees at 11 bases. Germline-derived CDR1 and CDR2 are MNHEY and SVGEGT. This CDR3 region has 20 residues. V lost 0 bases and J lost 0; bases outside the gene matches: 11. Here the CDR3 DNA reads TGTGCCAGCAGTTACTCGGGGCTAGCGGGGGGACCCTCTAGCACAGATACGCAGTATTTT. Residues: CASSYSGLAGGPSSTDTQYF.

CDR3 sequence reads: CASSQISTDTEAFF. The CDR3 nucleotides are TGTGCCAGCAGCCAGATTTCGACGGACACTGAAGCTTTCTTT. This chain links TRBV14 with TRBJ1-1, with no clear D. This CDR3 is 14 amino acids long. Trimming took 3 bases from V and 3 from J, leaving 11 bases between them. Looked up from germline, CDR1 is SGHDN and CDR2 is FVKESK. The entire variable domain, with the rest obtained from reference TRBV14 and TRBJ1-1, is as follows: EAGVTQFPSHSVIEKGQTVTLRCDPISGHDNLYWYRRVMGKEIKFLLHFVKESKQDESGMPNNRFLAERTGGTYSTLKVQPAELEDSGVYFCASSQISTDTEAFFGQGTRLTVV.

This chain connects TRBV4-2 to TRBJ1-1; D remains unclear. In germline, CDR1 is LGHNA, CDR2 YNFKEQ. CDR3 length equals 15 residues. Trimming cost V 0 bases and J 2 bases, with 10 bases left between them. Here the CDR3 reads CASSQDLIPNTEAFF. As DNA, the CDR3 is TGTGCCAGCAGCCAAGATTTGATCCCAAACACTGAAGCTTTCTTT.

CDR3 residues: CASSFLLEVTGYTF. For the CDR3, the DNA is TGTGCCAGCAGTTTTCTACTCGAAGTCACGGGCTACACCTTC. The chain carries TRBV27 and TRBJ1-2, with D unclear. V lost 3 bases and J lost 8, with 16 bases in between. The germline CDR1 and CDR2 sequences are MNHEY and SMNVEV (reference sequence). This CDR3 contains 14 residues.

The V gene is TRBV2, the J gene TRBJ1-4; weak D call: TRBD1 (6 bases). CDR1 and CDR2 from the germline V gene are SNHLY and FYNNEI. V dropped 6 bases and J dropped 7 bases, with 18 bases sitting between them. The CDR3 is made up of 15 amino acids. This CDR3 is CASRERGASGEKLFF. CDR3 DNA: TGTGCCAGCAGGGAACGGGGGGCCAGTGGTGAAAAACTGTTTTTT.

The count of this clone is one. The chain is built from TRBV5-1 and TRBJ2-7, with D tentatively TRBD2 (5 bases). Germline values: CDR1 SGHRS, CDR2 YFSETQ. The CDR3 sequence is 14 residues long. V shed 0 bases and J shed 2 bases, with 9 bases lying between them. Here the CDR3 reads CASSLGTAAYEQYF. DNA for the CDR3: TGCGCCAGCAGCTTGGGGACTGCAGCCTACGAGCAGTACTTC.

V and J are TRBV9 and TRBJ2-2; 9 bases agree with TRBD2. Germline loops: CDR1 SGDLS, CDR2 YYNGEE. The CDR3 consists of 15 residues. V trimming: 2 bases; J trimming: 6 bases; junction bases outside the gene matches: 5. Here the CDR3 reads CASSVISGGSGELFF. CDR3 sequence (DNA): TGTGCCAGCAGCGTTATTAGCGGGGGATCCGGGGAGCTGTTTTTT.